Listed below are T cell receptor beta chains from one sample, sequenced in a study of blood T cell repertoires in COVID-19. Data came from immunoSEQ multiplex PCR; TCRdb stores just in-frame clones and leaves some out. The repertoire holds fewer than 200,000 clones, with around 93% as singletons. The specimen sequenced was peripheral blood. These receptor sequences come from a woman between 45 and 60 years old with acute or convalescent COVID-19. CDR3s leave out the opening cysteine and the closing phenylalanine or tryptophan. A D gene is named only where the DNA matches it firmly.

TRBV5-4	13	TRBD2	ASSPGTSSNNEQF
TRBV6-4	8	.	ASSANEQF
TRBV10-3	14	.	AISESAQSPNYGYT
TRBV6-5	13	.	ASSYSQANTGELF
TRBV19	13	.	ASSISPGSYNEQF
TRBV28	12	TRBD1	ASSRTGPSNTIY
TRBV9	14	.	ASSAGLSASTDTQY
TRBV19	14	TRBD1	ASTDRDSDSNQPQH
TRBV5-4	12	.	ASSLGGLQETQY
TRBV5-4	13	.	ASSLGTPNTGELF
TRBV11-2	13	.	ASSLGRGHGNTIY
TRBV29-1	12	.	SVVGVGRGTEAF
TRBV28	13	TRBD1	ASSLFGQGAGEQY
TRBV12-3/TRBV12-4	11	.	ASSPLWGEEQF
TRBV6-2/TRBV6-3	10	.	ASSYSRGQAF
TRBV4-1	14	TRBD1	ASSQSGTVDSEKLF
TRBV21-1	17	.	ASSKKSVKNRGHTGELF
TRBV6-2/TRBV6-3	13	.	ASSSPTRGGTEAF
TRBV5-1	14	.	ASSLTARGQNTEAF
TRBV6-5	10	.	ATISGFREAF
TRBV28	10	TRBD1	AAQGAHQPQH
TRBV5-6	12	TRBD1	ASSLRTGGYGYT
TRBV10-2	15	TRBD1	ASSEFSGTGVNQPQH
TRBV30	11	.	AWSRGEDTEAF
TRBV30	13	TRBD1	AWNPDRGRDNEQF
TRBV14	12	TRBD1	ASSQTRGNAEAF
TRBV6-5	12	.	ASSYGQGGYEQY